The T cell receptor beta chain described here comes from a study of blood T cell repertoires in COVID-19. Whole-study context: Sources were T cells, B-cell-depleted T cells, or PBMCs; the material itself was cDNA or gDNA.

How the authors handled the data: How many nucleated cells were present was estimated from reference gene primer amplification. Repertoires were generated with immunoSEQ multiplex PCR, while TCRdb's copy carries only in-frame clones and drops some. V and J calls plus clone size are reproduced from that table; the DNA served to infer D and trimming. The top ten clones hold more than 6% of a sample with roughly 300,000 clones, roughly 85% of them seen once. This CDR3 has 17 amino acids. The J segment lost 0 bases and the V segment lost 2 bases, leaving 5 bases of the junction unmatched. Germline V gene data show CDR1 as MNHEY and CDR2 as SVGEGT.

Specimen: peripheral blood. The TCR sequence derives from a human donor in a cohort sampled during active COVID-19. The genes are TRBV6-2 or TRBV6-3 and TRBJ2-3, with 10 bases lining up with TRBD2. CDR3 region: CASSYVGLAFSTDTQYF. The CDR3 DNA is TGTGCCAGCAGTTACGTGGGACTAGCGTTTAGCACAGATACGCAGTATTTT.